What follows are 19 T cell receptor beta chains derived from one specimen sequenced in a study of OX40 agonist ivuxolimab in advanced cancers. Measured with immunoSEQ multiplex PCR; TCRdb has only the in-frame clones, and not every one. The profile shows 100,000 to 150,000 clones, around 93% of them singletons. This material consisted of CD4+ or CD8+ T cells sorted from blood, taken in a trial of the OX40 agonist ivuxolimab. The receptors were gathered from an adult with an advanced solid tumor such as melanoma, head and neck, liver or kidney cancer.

This CDR3 reads CASSSTRGLGANVLTF. CDR3 DNA: TGTGCCAGCAGCTCTACCAGGGGTCTTGGGGCCAACGTCCTGACTTTC. The chain uses TRBV7-2 and TRBJ2-6; TRBD1 is a possible D gene (6 bases). The CDR3 is 16 amino acids. V lost 4 bases, J lost 3 bases, and 13 bases lay in between. The germline V gene has CDR1 SGHTA and CDR2 FQGNSA.

In DNA, the CDR3 is TGTGCCAGCAGCGTAGAAGGCGGGGGAAGCACAGATACGCAGTATTTT. Protein: CASSVEGGGSTDTQYF. The rearrangement uses TRBV9 and TRBJ2-3; 7 bases match TRBD2. The length of the CDR3 is 16 residues. The V gene end was trimmed by 0 bases and the J gene end by 0 bases; junction bases not matched to a gene: 4. CDR1 is SGDLS and CDR2 is YYNGEE in the germline V gene.

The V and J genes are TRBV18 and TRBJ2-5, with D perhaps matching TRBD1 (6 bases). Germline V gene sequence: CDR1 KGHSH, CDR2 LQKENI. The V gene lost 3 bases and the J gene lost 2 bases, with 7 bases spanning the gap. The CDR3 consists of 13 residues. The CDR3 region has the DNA TGTGCCAGCTCACCGGACAGTCAAGAGACCCAGTACTTC. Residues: CASSPDSQETQYF.

The CDR3 is CASSVRGSGNQETQYF. In nucleotides, the CDR3 is TGTGCCAGCAGCGTACGGGGTAGCGGGAATCAAGAGACCCAGTACTTC. The chain carries TRBV9 and TRBJ2-5; the match to TRBD2 covers 8 bases. Trimming removed 1 base from V and 2 bases from J; junction bases left unmatched: 7. In germline, CDR1 is SGDLS, CDR2 YYNGEE. The CDR3 loop spans 16 amino acids.

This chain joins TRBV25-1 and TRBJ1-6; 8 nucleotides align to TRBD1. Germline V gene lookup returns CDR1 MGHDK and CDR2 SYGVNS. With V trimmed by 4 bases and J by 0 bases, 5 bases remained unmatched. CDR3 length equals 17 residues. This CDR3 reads CASSGDRRSSYNSPLHF. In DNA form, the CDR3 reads TGTGCCAGCAGTGGGGACAGGAGGAGCTCCTATAATTCACCCCTCCACTTT.

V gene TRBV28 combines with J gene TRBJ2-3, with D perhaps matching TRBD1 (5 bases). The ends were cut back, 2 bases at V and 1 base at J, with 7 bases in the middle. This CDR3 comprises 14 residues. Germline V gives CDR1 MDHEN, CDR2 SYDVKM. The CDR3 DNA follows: TGTGCCAGCAGTTTACCCAGGGGCACAGATACGCAGTATTTT. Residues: CASSLPRGTDTQYF.

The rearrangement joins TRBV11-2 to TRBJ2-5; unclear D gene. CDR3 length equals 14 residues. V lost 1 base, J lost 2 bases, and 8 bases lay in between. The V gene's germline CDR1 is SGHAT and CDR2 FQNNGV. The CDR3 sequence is CASSLAYGQETQYF. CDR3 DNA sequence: TGTGCCAGCAGCTTAGCGTACGGGCAAGAGACCCAGTACTTC.

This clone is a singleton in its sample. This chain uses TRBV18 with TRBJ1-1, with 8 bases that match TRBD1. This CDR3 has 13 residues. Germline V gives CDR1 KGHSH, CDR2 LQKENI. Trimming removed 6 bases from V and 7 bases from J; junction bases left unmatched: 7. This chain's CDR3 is CASSPDRDLEAFF. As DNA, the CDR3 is TGTGCCAGCTCCCCGGACAGGGACCTTGAAGCTTTCTTT.

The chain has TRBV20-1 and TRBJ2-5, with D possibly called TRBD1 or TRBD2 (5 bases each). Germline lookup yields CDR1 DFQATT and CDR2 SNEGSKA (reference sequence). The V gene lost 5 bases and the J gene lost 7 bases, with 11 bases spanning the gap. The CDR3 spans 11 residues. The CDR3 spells CSAAGRGTQYF. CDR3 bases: TGCAGTGCTGCAGGGAGAGGGACCCAGTACTTC.

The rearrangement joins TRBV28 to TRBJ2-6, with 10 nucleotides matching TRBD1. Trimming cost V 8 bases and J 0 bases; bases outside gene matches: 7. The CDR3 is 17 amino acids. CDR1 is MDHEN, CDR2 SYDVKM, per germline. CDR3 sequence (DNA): TGTGCCAGCTTGCGGGGGACAGGGGCCTCTGGGGCCAACGTCCTGACTTTC. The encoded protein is CASLRGTGASGANVLTF.

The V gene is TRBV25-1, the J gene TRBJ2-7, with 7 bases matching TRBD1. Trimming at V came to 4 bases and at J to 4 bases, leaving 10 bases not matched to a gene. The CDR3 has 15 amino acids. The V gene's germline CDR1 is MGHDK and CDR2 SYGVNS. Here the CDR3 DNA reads TGTGCCAGCAGTGTGGCCGGGACAGAAGGGTACGAGCAGTACTTC. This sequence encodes CASSVAGTEGYEQYF.

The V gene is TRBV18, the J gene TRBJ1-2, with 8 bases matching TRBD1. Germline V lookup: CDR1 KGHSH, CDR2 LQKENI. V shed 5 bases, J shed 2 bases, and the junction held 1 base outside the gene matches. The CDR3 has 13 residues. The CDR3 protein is CASSGQGNYGYTF. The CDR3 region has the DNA TGTGCCAGCTCAGGACAGGGAAACTATGGCTACACCTTC.

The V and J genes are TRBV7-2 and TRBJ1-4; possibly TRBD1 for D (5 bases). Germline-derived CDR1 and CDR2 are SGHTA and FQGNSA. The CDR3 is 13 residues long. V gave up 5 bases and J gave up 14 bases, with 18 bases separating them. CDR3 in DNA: TGTGCCAGCAGCCTATCCCTGGGGCTAGTGCTGTTTTTT. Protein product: CASSLSLGLVLFF.

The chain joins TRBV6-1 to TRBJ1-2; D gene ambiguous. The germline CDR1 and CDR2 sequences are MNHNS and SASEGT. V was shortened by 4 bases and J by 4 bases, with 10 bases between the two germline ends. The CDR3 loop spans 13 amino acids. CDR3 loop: CASSAPGLYGYTF. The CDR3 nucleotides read TGTGCCAGCAGTGCCCCAGGCCTCTATGGCTACACCTTC.

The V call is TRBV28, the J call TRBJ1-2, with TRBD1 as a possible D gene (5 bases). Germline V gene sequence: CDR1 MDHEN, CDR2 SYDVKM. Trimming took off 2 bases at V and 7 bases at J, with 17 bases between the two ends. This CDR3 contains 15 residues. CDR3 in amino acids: CASSLDPGFMGGYTF. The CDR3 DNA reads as TGTGCCAGCAGTTTAGATCCAGGGTTTATGGGTGGCTACACCTTC.

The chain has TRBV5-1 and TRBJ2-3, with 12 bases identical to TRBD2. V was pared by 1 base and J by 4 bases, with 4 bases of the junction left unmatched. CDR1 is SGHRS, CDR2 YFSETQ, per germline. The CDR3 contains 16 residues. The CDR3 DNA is TGCGCCAGCAGCTTGACTAGCGGGAGGTGGGCAGATACGCAGTATTTT. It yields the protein CASSLTSGRWADTQYF.

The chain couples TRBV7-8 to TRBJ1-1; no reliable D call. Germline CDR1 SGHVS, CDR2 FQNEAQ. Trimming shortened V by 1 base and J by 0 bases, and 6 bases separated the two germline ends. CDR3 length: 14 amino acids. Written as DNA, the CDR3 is TGTGCCAGCAGCTTAGTAAGTGTGAACACTGAAGCTTTCTTT. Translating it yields CASSLVSVNTEAFF.

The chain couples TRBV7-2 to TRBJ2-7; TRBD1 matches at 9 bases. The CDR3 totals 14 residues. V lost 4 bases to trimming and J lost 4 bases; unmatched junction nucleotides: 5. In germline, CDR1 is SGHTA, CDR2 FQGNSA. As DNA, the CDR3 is TGTGCCAGCAGCTCGACAGGGGGTAGGTACGAGCAGTACTTC. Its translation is CASSSTGGRYEQYF.

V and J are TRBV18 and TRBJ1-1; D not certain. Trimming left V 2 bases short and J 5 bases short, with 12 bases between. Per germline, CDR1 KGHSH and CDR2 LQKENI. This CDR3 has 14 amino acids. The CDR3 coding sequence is TGTGCCAGCTCACCAAGGCTCCTTGGAACTGAAGCTTTCTTT. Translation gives CASSPRLLGTEAFF.